What follows are 20 T cell receptor beta chains derived from one specimen sequenced in a study of cytomegalovirus exposure and HLA in healthy donors. PCR was performed using 60 Vbeta and 13 Jbeta primers. The data were produced by immunoSEQ multiplex PCR, yet TCRdb's version contains in-frame clones alone and is incomplete. The table records 130,000 to 150,000 clones, approximately 73% of them present only once. Material for sequencing was PBMCs. Every receptor here comes from a woman aged 40 to 50 in good health and CMV-seronegative.

This chain links TRBV27 with TRBJ2-1, with a possible D match to TRBD1 (5 bases). The V gene lost 3 bases and the J gene lost 4 bases, with 7 bases spanning the gap. This CDR3 has 13 residues. Germline-derived CDR1 and CDR2 are MNHEY and SMNVEV (reference sequence). CDR3 loop: CASSLGRYNEQFF. In nucleotides, the CDR3 is TGTGCCAGCAGTTTGGGGCGGTACAATGAGCAGTTCTTC.

V and J are TRBV19 and TRBJ2-3; 10 positions agree with TRBD1. The CDR3 extends over 15 amino acids. Germline V lookup: CDR1 LNHDA, CDR2 SQIVND (reference sequence). The V and J ends lost 4 bases and 6 bases, in that order; junction bases with no gene match: 7. CDR3 protein: CASSTDGTGVDTQYF. Here the CDR3 DNA reads TGTGCCAGTAGTACCGACGGGACAGGGGTGGATACGCAGTATTTT.

This chain joins TRBV7-2 and TRBJ1-2, with a possible D match to TRBD1 (6 bases). The CDR3 covers 13 residues. Trimming pared 5 bases from V and 2 bases from J, leaving 9 bases between. Germline CDR1 is SGHTA and CDR2 is FQGNSA. The CDR3 DNA follows: TGTGCCAGCAGCGGACAGCTCAACTATGGCTACACCTTC. It yields the protein CASSGQLNYGYTF.

The chain joins TRBV5-6 to TRBJ1-1; D perhaps matches TRBD1 (6 bases). The CDR3 consists of 14 residues. Deletions cut 4 bases from V and 4 bases from J, with 14 bases between. Germline V lookup: CDR1 SGHDT, CDR2 YYEEEE. The CDR3 loop is CASSSYEQGTEAFF. CDR3 coding DNA: TGTGCCAGCAGCAGCTATGAACAGGGCACTGAAGCTTTCTTT.

This clone was picked up one time. This rearrangement joins TRBV6-5 to TRBJ2-7; 11 positions agree with TRBD1. V shed 5 bases, J shed 4 bases, and the junction held 7 bases outside the gene matches. The CDR3 consists of 15 residues. Germline CDR1 MNHEY, CDR2 SVGAGI. The CDR3 loop is CASSPYGQGAYEQYF. CDR3 nucleotide sequence: TGTGCCAGCAGTCCCTATGGACAGGGGGCATACGAGCAGTACTTC.

The sample holds a few counts of this clone. The rearrangement joins TRBV5-6 to TRBJ1-1; no definite D call. CDR1 and CDR2 (germline): SGHDT, YYEEEE. Trimming took 0 bases from V and 0 from J, leaving 6 bases between them. This CDR3 comprises 14 residues. The CDR3 DNA follows: TGTGCCAGCAGCTTGGACAGAATGAACACTGAAGCTTTCTTT. Translation gives CASSLDRMNTEAFF.

V and J are TRBV11-2 and TRBJ1-5; possible D gene TRBD1, 6 bases. V lost 4 bases, J lost 7 bases, and 20 bases lay in between. CDR3 length: 16 residues. Germline CDR1 reads SGHAT; CDR2 reads FQNNGV. The CDR3 region is CASSSTQGSQGQPQHF. The CDR3 DNA reads TGTGCCAGCAGCTCCACCCAGGGGAGCCAGGGACAGCCCCAGCATTTT.

This chain connects TRBV5-1 to TRBJ2-3, with D possibly TRBD1 on 5 matching bases. There are 14 residues in the CDR3. Trimming took 2 bases from V and 1 from J, leaving 8 bases between them. Germline CDR1 SGHRS, CDR2 YFSETQ. CDR3 in DNA: TGCGCCAGCAGCTTTAGACAGCGCACAGATACGCAGTATTTT. Protein sequence: CASSFRQRTDTQYF.

This rearrangement joins TRBV11-3 to TRBJ1-1; TRBD1 is a possible D gene (5 bases). Germline V lookup: CDR1 SGHNT, CDR2 YENEEA. This CDR3 is 14 amino acids long. V lost 3 bases and J 4 bases, leaving 12 bases between the germline ends. CDR3 protein: CASSLHPRGTEAFF. The CDR3 bases are TGTGCCAGCAGCTTGCACCCAAGGGGCACTGAAGCTTTCTTT.

The chain employs TRBV19 and TRBJ1-6; D is uncertain. Germline V gene lookup returns CDR1 LNHDA and CDR2 SQIVND (reference sequence). Trimming shortened V by 7 bases and J by 1 base, and 11 bases separated the two germline ends. The CDR3 runs to 15 residues. CDR3 nucleotide sequence: TGTGCCAGTATCCCCGCCGGGTCCTATAATTCACCCCTCCACTTT. It encodes CASIPAGSYNSPLHF. Together with reference TRBV19 and TRBJ1-6, the CDR3 gives the full variable domain: DGGITQSPKYLFRKEGQNVTLSCEQNLNHDAMYWYRQDPGQGLRLIYYSQIVNDFQKGDIAEGYSVSREKKESFPLTVTSAQKNPTAFYLCASIPAGSYNSPLHFGNGTRLTVT.

The CDR3 coding sequence is TGTGCCAGCTCACCCACAGAGGGATCGAACACTGAAGCTTTCTTT. This translates into CASSPTEGSNTEAFF. The chain is built from TRBV18 and TRBJ1-1, with D hard to call. The CDR3 sequence is 15 residues long. V was clipped by 3 bases and J by 1 base, with 12 bases between them. Per the germline V gene, CDR1 is KGHSH and CDR2 is LQKENI.

This chain uses TRBV6-1 with TRBJ2-3; 13 positions match TRBD2. This CDR3 contains 17 residues. Losses at the gene ends were 1 base for V and 6 bases for J; bases not matched to a gene: 7. The germline CDR1 and CDR2 sequences are MNHNS and SASEGT. This CDR3 reads CASSEGETSGGGDTQYF. In DNA form, the CDR3 reads TGTGCCAGCAGTGAAGGAGAAACTAGCGGGGGGGGTGATACGCAGTATTTT.

This sequence joins TRBV2 and TRBJ2-3; a weak D match, TRBD2 (5 bases). V lost 4 bases, J lost 0 bases, and 8 bases lay in between. The CDR3 length is 14 residues. From germline, CDR1 is SNHLY and CDR2 FYNNEI. The CDR3 DNA reads as TGTGCCAGCAGTGGGAGGACTAGCACAGATACGCAGTATTTT. This translates into CASSGRTSTDTQYF.

The CDR3, as DNA: TGCGCCAGCAGCTTGGGAGGGACAGGGGCATACAATGAGCAGTTCTTC. Translating gives CASSLGGTGAYNEQFF. The chain has TRBV5-1 and TRBJ2-1, with TRBD1 matching over 10 bases. This CDR3 has 16 residues. Trimming at V came to 0 bases and at J to 4 bases, leaving 4 bases not matched to a gene. The germline gives CDR1 SGHRS, CDR2 YFSETQ. The variable domain in full, with the rest retrieved from reference TRBV5-1 and TRBJ2-1, is KAGVTQTPRYLIKTRGQQVTLSCSPISGHRSVSWYQQTPGQGLQFLFEYFSETQRNKGNFPGRFSGRQFSNSRSEMNVSTLELGDSALYLCASSLGGTGAYNEQFFGPGTRLTVL.

The V gene is TRBV18, the J gene TRBJ1-3; D perhaps matches TRBD1 (5 bases). Trimming shortened V by 4 bases and J by 2 bases, and 21 bases separated the two germline ends. Germline CDR1 is KGHSH and CDR2 is LQKENI. The CDR3 loop spans 18 amino acids. In nucleotides, the CDR3 is TGTGCCAGCTCACTCCGGGACGGGAGATCCCAGGCTGGAAACACCATATATTTT. This codes for CASSLRDGRSQAGNTIYF. Full variable domain (remainder filled in from reference TRBV18 and TRBJ1-3): NAGVMQNPRHLVRRRGQEARLRCSPMKGHSHVYWYRQLPEEGLKFMVYLQKENIIDESGMPKERFSAEFPKEGPSILRIQQVVRGDSAAYFCASSLRDGRSQAGNTIYFGEGSWLTVV.

This clone appeared a single time. The junction departs from the called germline gene at one end, perhaps through a read error. The chain couples TRBV7-9 to TRBJ2-1; perhaps TRBD2 as D (6 bases). From germline, CDR1 is SEHNR and CDR2 FQNEAQ (reference sequence). The length of the CDR3 is 17 residues. The CDR3 loop is CSSSLAFGTSRFNEQFF. The CDR3, as DNA: TGTTCCAGCAGCTTAGCGTTCGGGACTTCGAGATTCAATGAGCAGTTCTTC.

This clone has ten or more counts. V and J are TRBV2 and TRBJ1-1; D remains ambiguous. The germline CDR1 and CDR2 sequences are SNHLY and FYNNEI. The CDR3 sequence is 13 residues long. Trimming removed 3 bases from V and 5 bases from J, with 10 bases in between. CDR3: CASSDLRETEAFF. As DNA, the CDR3 is TGTGCCAGCAGTGATCTCCGGGAGACTGAAGCTTTCTTT.

The chain recombines TRBV5-4 with TRBJ1-6; 9 bases match TRBD1. V shed 2 bases, J shed 7 bases, and the junction held 4 bases outside the gene matches. The CDR3 totals 15 residues. CDR1 is SGHNT, CDR2 YYREEE, per germline (reference sequence). CDR3 in DNA: TGTGCCAGCAGCTTCTGGGACAGGGTAAATTCACCCCTCCACTTT. Protein: CASSFWDRVNSPLHF.

This clone was observed a few times. CDR3 in DNA: TGTGCCATCAGTGAAATTTATTGGGGGCGCGACACTGAAGCTTTCTTT. It encodes CAISEIYWGRDTEAFF. V and J are TRBV10-3 and TRBJ1-1, with D maybe TRBD1 (6 bases). Per the germline V gene, CDR1 is ENHRY and CDR2 is SYGVKD. The ends were cut back, 3 bases at V and 3 bases at J, with 17 bases in the middle. The CDR3 has 16 residues.

This chain connects TRBV5-1 to TRBJ2-1; 8 nucleotides match TRBD2. This CDR3 has 16 amino acids. V gave up 4 bases and J gave up 0 bases; unmatched junction bases: 6. The germline gives CDR1 SGHRS, CDR2 YFSETQ. CDR3 in amino acids: CASSDIAGTSYNEQFF. CDR3 nucleotides: TGCGCCAGCAGCGATATAGCGGGGACCTCCTACAATGAGCAGTTCTTC.